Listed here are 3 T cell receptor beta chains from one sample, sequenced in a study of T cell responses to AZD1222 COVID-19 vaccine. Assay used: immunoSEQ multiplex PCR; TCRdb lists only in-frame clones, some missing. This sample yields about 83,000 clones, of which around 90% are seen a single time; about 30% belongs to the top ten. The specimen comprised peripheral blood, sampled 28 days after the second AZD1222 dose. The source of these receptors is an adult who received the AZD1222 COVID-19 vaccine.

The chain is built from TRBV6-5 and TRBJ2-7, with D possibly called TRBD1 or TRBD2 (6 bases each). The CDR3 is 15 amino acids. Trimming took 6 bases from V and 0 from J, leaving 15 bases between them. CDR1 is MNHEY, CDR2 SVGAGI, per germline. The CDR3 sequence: CASRQGLLSSYEQYF. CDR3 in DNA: TGTGCCAGCAGACAGGGACTCCTGAGCTCCTACGAGCAGTACTTC.

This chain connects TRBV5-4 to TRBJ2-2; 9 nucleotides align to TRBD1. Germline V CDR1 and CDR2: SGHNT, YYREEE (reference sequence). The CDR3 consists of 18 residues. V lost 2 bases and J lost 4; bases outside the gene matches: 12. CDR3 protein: CASSFPPAQGAGTGELFF. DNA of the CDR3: TGTGCCAGCAGCTTCCCCCCCGCACAGGGGGCGGGCACCGGGGAGCTGTTTTTT.

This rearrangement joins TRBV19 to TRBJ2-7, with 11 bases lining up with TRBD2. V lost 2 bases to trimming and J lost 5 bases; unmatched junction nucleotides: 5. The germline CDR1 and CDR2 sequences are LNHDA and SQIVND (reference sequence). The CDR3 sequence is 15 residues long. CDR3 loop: CASSIMTSGINEQYF. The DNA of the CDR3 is TGTGCCAGTAGTATAATGACTAGCGGGATCAACGAGCAGTACTTC. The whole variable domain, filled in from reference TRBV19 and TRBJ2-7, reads DGGITQSPKYLFRKEGQNVTLSCEQNLNHDAMYWYRQDPGQGLRLIYYSQIVNDFQKGDIAEGYSVSREKKESFPLTVTSAQKNPTAFYLCASSIMTSGINEQYFGPGTRLTVT.